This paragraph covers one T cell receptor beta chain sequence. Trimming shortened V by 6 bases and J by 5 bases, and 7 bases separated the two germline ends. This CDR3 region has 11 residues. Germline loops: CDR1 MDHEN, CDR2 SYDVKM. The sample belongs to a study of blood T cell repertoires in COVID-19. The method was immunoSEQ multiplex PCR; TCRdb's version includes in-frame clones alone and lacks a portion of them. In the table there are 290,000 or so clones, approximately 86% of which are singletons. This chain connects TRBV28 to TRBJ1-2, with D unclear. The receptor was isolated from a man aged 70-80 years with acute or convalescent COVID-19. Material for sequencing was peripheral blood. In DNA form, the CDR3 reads TGTGCCAGCAGGTCTTTTTATGGCTACACCTTC. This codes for CASRSFYGYTF.